Described below is a single T cell receptor beta chain sequence and its context. Antigen specificity is unknown. This specimen comes from a study of siplizumab effects on memory and regulatory T cells. Around 100,000 TCR templates per sample were assayed. Libraries were prepared by immunoSEQ multiplex PCR; TCRdb keeps only in-frame clonotypes and omits some of them. The sample comprises 95,000 to 100,000 clones, 92% of which are singletons, and about 12% rests with the top ten. V gave up 6 bases and J gave up 7 bases; unmatched junction bases: 3. This CDR3 contains 11 residues. The V gene's germline CDR1 is MNHEY and CDR2 SVGAGI. Findings of the study overall: Treg-derived clones made up an average of around 75% of mappable alloreactive CD4+ clones with siplizumab and under 35% in controls. Naive T cells were seemingly more diverse than memory cells, and major contributions to the alloresponse seemed to be made by them. The suppressive capacity of proliferating Tregs from siplizumab cultures remained unconfirmed.

The clonotype was recovered from a human donor in good health. Source material: non-Treg CD4+ T cells sorted from blood. The chain is built from TRBV6-5 and TRBJ2-7; TRBD2 agrees at 7 bases. CDR3 in DNA: TGTGCCAGCAGCCAAGCGGGAGAGCAGTACTTC. Its protein product is CASSQAGEQYF.